These T cell receptor beta chains were read from a single sample in a study of T-cell reconstitution after alpha-beta-depleted transplantation in children. TCRdb re-derived calls from the PCR reads in MiXCR, one entry per CDR3 protein. The table lists under 250,000 distinct CDR3 sequences, approximately 17% of them singletons, with roughly two fifths in the top ten. The starting material was PBMCs, mostly from graft donor cells, obtained 360 days after TCRalphabeta/CD19-depleted stem cell transplant. The receptors were sampled from a male patient under 10 years old who had a stem cell transplant for acute lymphoblastic leukemia, so the T cells may come from the graft donor. Each CDR3 is given with its conserved first and last residue. D genes are given only for firm matches. Clone size is not always given. Where it is, it says once, few, many or a class for expanded clones.

V	J	length	D	size	DNA	CDR3
TRBV28	TRBJ2-7	14	.	many	TGTGCCAGCAGTTTACCCCCAGTTCCCTACGAGCAGTACTTC	CASSLPPVPYEQYF
TRBV7-2	TRBJ2-2	15	TRBD2	.	TGTGCCAGCAGCCTCGGACTAGCGGGGGACGGGGAGCTGTTTTTT	CASSLGLAGDGELFF
TRBV27	TRBJ2-2	15	TRBD1	.	TGTGCCAACGGAGCCGGGACAGAGGACACCGGGGAGCTGTTTTTT	CANGAGTEDTGELFF
TRBV27	TRBJ2-2	12	.	few	TGTGCCAGCCTCCGGGACACCGGGGAGCTGTTTTTT	CASLRDTGELFF
TRBV20-1	TRBJ2-3	11	.	few	TGCAGTGCTAGAGCGCTTAATACGCAGTATTTT	CSARALNTQYF
TRBV7-9	TRBJ2-5	13	.	few	TGTGCCAGCAGCTTGAACCAGCAAGAGACCCAGTACTTC	CASSLNQQETQYF
TRBV5-4	TRBJ1-2	13	TRBD1	.	TGTGCCAGCAGCTTTACAGGGGCCGATGGCTACACCTTC	CASSFTGADGYTF
TRBV10-3	TRBJ2-3	15	.	few	TGTGCCATCAAGGCTTGGGGCAGTCCCTGGAATCCGCAGTATTTT	CAIKAWGSPWNPQYF
TRBV6-2/TRBV6-3	TRBJ2-1	14	.	few	TGTGCCGCTTCAAGCGATACTTTCTACAATGAGCAGTTCTTC	CAASSDTFYNEQFF
TRBV5-1	TRBJ2-2	16	TRBD1	few	TGCGCCAGCAGCTTGGCCGGGACAGGGGATACCGGGGAGCTGTTTTTT	CASSLAGTGDTGELFF
TRBV7-9	TRBJ1-1	14	.	.	TGTGCCAGCAGCGTTCCGGCACGGAACACTGAAGCTTTCTTT	CASSVPARNTEAFF
TRBV29-1	TRBJ2-7	15	.	many	TGCAGCGTCCGCCTCGGGCCTTACCGCTCCTACGAGCAGTACTTC	CSVRLGPYRSYEQYF
TRBV11-2	TRBJ2-5	17	.	.	TGTGCCAGCAGCTTCTTCCCGGGCAGAGGCCTCCAAGAGACCCAGTACTTC	CASSFFPGRGLQETQYF
TRBV27	TRBJ2-7	13	.	.	TGTGCCAGCACCCAGACAGGATCCCACGAGCAGTACTTC	CASTQTGSHEQYF
TRBV7-9	TRBJ2-7	17	TRBD1	few	TGTGCCAGCAGCGGCCAGACGATGGGACAGGGCCCCTACGAGCAGTACTTC	CASSGQTMGQGPYEQYF
TRBV10-3	TRBJ1-2	13	.	few	TGTGCCATCACCGACAGAATTGGGTATGGCTACACCTTC	CAITDRIGYGYTF
TRBV20-1	TRBJ2-1	17	TRBD2	few	TGCAGTGCTAGAGGTCGCGGGGAGCGGGGGATGAACAATGAGCAGTTCTTC	CSARGRGERGMNNEQFF
TRBV12-3/TRBV12-4	TRBJ2-2	13	.	many	TGTGCCAGCAGTTTTTTGGGGATCGGGGAGCTGTTTTTT	CASSFLGIGELFF
TRBV11-2	TRBJ1-4	18	.	.	TGTGCCAGCAGCTTAGTAGTTCTATCGCAGGGGACTAATGAAAAACTGTTTTTT	CASSLVVLSQGTNEKLFF
TRBV12-3/TRBV12-4	TRBJ2-5	14	.	.	TGTGCCAGCAGTTTAACGACAGTCCAAGAGACCCAGTACTTC	CASSLTTVQETQYF
TRBV5-1	TRBJ2-7	16	.	.	TGCGCCAGCAGCTTGGATCGAGGGGTAAAGGACTACGAGCAGTACTTC	CASSLDRGVKDYEQYF
TRBV7-2	TRBJ2-2	12	.	.	TGTGCCAGCAGCTTAACGGCCGGGGAGCTGTTTTTT	CASSLTAGELFF
TRBV10-3	TRBJ2-7	13	.	once	TGTGCCATCAGTGAGGCTTCGGTTTACGAGCAGTACTTC	CAISEASVYEQYF
TRBV29-1	TRBJ2-3	13	.	.	TGCAGCGTTGAAGAGGGAGGATATGATACGCAGTATTTT	CSVEEGGYDTQYF
TRBV12-3/TRBV12-4	TRBJ1-1	16	.	.	TGTGCCAGCAGTTTGTCAACGGGGGGAGGGTTCACTGAAGCTTTCTTT	CASSLSTGGGFTEAFF
TRBV29-1	TRBJ1-5	12	.	few	TGCAGCGTCCGGACAGCTAATCAGCCCCAGCATTTT	CSVRTANQPQHF
TRBV12-3/TRBV12-4	TRBJ1-1	12	TRBD1	medium-sized	TGTGCCAGCAGTTTAAGGACAGGGAAAGCTTTCTTT	CASSLRTGKAFF
TRBV14	TRBJ2-5	16	.	.	TGTGCCAGCAGCCAAATTACAGGAAAATCCGAAGAGACCCAGTACTTC	CASSQITGKSEETQYF
TRBV20-1	TRBJ2-3	14	.	few	TGCAGTGCCGAGTTTCAGGGATCTAAGGATACGCAGTATTTT	CSAEFQGSKDTQYF
TRBV2	TRBJ1-4	15	TRBD1	.	TGTGCCAGCAGTACGGCCCCGGACAGGAGTGAAAAACTGTTTTTT	CASSTAPDRSEKLFF
TRBV7-2	TRBJ2-7	16	TRBD1	few	TGTGCCAGCAGCTTCTCCGGGACAGGGGATTTTTACGAGCAGTACTTC	CASSFSGTGDFYEQYF
TRBV6-5	TRBJ1-3	15	TRBD1	.	TGTGCCAGCAGTTACTACAGGGGTAGAGGGAACACCATATATTTT	CASSYYRGRGNTIYF
TRBV9	TRBJ2-5	17	TRBD2	few	TGTGCCAGCAGCACCGGACTAGCGGGGGGGCCACAAGAGACCCAGTACTTC	CASSTGLAGGPQETQYF
TRBV28	TRBJ2-7	15	TRBD1	few	TGTGCCAGCAGTTTTCTTTACAGGGGGCGGTACGAGCAGTACTTC	CASSFLYRGRYEQYF
TRBV3-1	TRBJ2-3	15	TRBD2	few	TGTGCCAGCAGCCCCTGGGCGGGGGGGCAAGATACGCAGTATTTT	CASSPWAGGQDTQYF
TRBV24-1	TRBJ2-3	16	.	.	TGTGCCACCAGTGACATCCGGAGGGGGGACACAGATACGCAGTATTTT	CATSDIRRGDTDTQYF